The 18 T cell receptor beta chains given below trace back to one sample, sequenced in a study of shared clonotypes between healthy human individuals. Clones were read by immunoSEQ multiplex PCR, and TCRdb kept only the in-frame ones, dropping some. Of some 1,400,000 clones listed, 95% to 97% were seen once; the top ten hold 0.95% to 1.5%. Sequencing input: naive CD4+ T cells sorted from blood. Subset indicated: CD45RA+ positively selected. These receptors all come from a man aged 30-40 years in good health.

The CDR3 region is CASSLGLADLTDTQYF. CDR3 DNA: TGCGCCAGCAGCTTGGGGCTAGCGGACCTCACAGATACGCAGTATTTT. The rearrangement joins TRBV5-1 to TRBJ2-3; 7 bases are shared with TRBD2. J gave up 2 bases and V 0 bases, and 6 bases lay outside the gene matches. Looked up from germline, CDR1 is SGHRS and CDR2 is YFSETQ. This CDR3 comprises 16 residues. Full variable domain (outside the CDR3, taken from reference TRBV5-1 and TRBJ2-3): KAGVTQTPRYLIKTRGQQVTLSCSPISGHRSVSWYQQTPGQGLQFLFEYFSETQRNKGNFPGRFSGRQFSNSRSEMNVSTLELGDSALYLCASSLGLADLTDTQYFGPGTRLTVL.

This rearrangement joins TRBV27 to TRBJ2-7; the D gene is possibly TRBD2 (5 bases). The CDR3 contains 13 residues. V dropped 6 bases and J dropped 6 bases, with 15 bases sitting between them. CDR1 is MNHEY and CDR2 is SMNVEV in the germline V gene (reference sequence). CDR3 sequence: CASSPLTTLEQYF. The CDR3 DNA reads TGTGCCAGCAGCCCCCTGACTACTCTCGAGCAGTACTTC.

The chain uses TRBV2 and TRBJ2-7; the D gene is possibly TRBD1 (5 bases). Germline V gene lookup returns CDR1 SNHLY and CDR2 FYNNEI. The germline V and J ends were trimmed by 9 bases and 4 bases, with 10 bases remaining between them. The CDR3 is 11 amino acids. CDR3 residues: CASKTEYEQYF. For the CDR3, the DNA is TGTGCCAGTAAGACAGAGTACGAGCAGTACTTC.

Note on this clone: Other DNA sequences in this specimen translate into the identical CDR3. The chain joins TRBV6-5 to TRBJ1-5; tentative D call: TRBD1 (6 bases). V lost 2 bases and J 2 bases, leaving 10 bases between the germline ends. Germline lookup yields CDR1 MNHEY and CDR2 SVGAGI. CDR3 size: 15 residues. CDR3 amino acids: CASSYTRGGNQPQHF. The CDR3 coding sequence is TGTGCCAGCAGTTACACCAGGGGTGGCAATCAGCCCCAGCATTTT.

To note about this clone: At the DNA level, this CDR3 is encoded by other sequences in the same sample as well. The chain joins TRBV27 to TRBJ1-1; weak D call: TRBD1 (5 bases). This CDR3 has 14 amino acids. The germline V gene has CDR1 MNHEY and CDR2 SMNVEV (reference sequence). V gave up 3 bases and J gave up 1 base, with 9 bases separating them. Here the CDR3 reads CASSFRGRNTEAFF. DNA for the CDR3: TGTGCCAGCAGTTTCCGGGGACGGAACACTGAAGCTTTCTTT.

The genes are TRBV7-3 and TRBJ2-1; tentative D call: TRBD1 (6 bases). V shed 2 bases and J shed 7 bases, with 12 bases lying between them. Germline CDR1 SGHTA, CDR2 FQGTGA. The CDR3 consists of 14 residues. CDR3 bases: TGTGCCAGCAGCTTAGGGCAGCAGGGGAATGAGCAGTTCTTC. As protein: CASSLGQQGNEQFF. The full variable domain, with the rest looked up from reference TRBV7-3 and TRBJ2-1, is GAGVSQTPSNKVTEKGKYVELRCDPISGHTALYWYRQSLGQGPEFLIYFQGTGAADDSGLPNDRFFAVRPEGSVSTLKIQRTERGDSAVYLCASSLGQQGNEQFFGPGTRLTVL.

This chain joins TRBV5-4 and TRBJ2-2; TRBD2 matches 9 bases. Germline values: CDR1 SGHNT, CDR2 YYREEE (reference sequence). Trimming removed 4 bases from V and 5 bases from J; junction bases left unmatched: 9. The CDR3 has 16 amino acids. The CDR3 DNA sequence: TGTGCCAGCAGCAGCGCCAGCGGGAGGAGTACCGGGGAGCTGTTTTTT. It translates to CASSSASGRSTGELFF.

The chain recombines TRBV9 with TRBJ2-1; TRBD1 is a possible D gene (6 bases). V shed 4 bases and J shed 9 bases, with 20 bases lying between them. Per germline, CDR1 SGDLS and CDR2 YYNGEE. This CDR3 is 15 amino acids long. CDR3 in DNA: TGTGCCAGCAGCCTTGCAGGGGCCGACGGAGGTGAGCAGTTCTTC. Amino acids: CASSLAGADGGEQFF.

The chain recombines TRBV5-4 with TRBJ2-7; TRBD1 agrees at 8 bases. CDR1 is SGHNT, CDR2 YYREEE, per germline (reference sequence). This CDR3 region has 15 residues. The V gene end was trimmed by 0 bases and the J gene end by 1 base; junction bases not matched to a gene: 3. DNA of the CDR3: TGTGCCAGCAGCTTGGTCGGACAGGGTTCCTACGAGCAGTACTTC. Its translation is CASSLVGQGSYEQYF. The full variable domain, in which reference TRBV5-4 and TRBJ2-7 provide the parts outside the CDR3, is ETGVTQSPTHLIKTRGQQVTLRCSSQSGHNTVSWYQQALGQGPQFIFQYYREEENGRGNFPPRFSGLQFPNYSSELNVNALELDDSALYLCASSLVGQGSYEQYFGPGTRLTVT.

CDR3 in DNA: TGTGCCAGCACAGCGAAGCGGCCCCCCTACGAGCAGTACTTC. Protein product: CASTAKRPPYEQYF. The chain joins TRBV11-2 to TRBJ2-7, with D maybe TRBD2 (5 bases). From germline, CDR1 is SGHAT and CDR2 FQNNGV. The CDR3 is made up of 14 amino acids. V lost 7 bases and J 2 bases, leaving 15 bases between the germline ends.

The gene calls are TRBV7-6 and TRBJ2-7; 12 bases align to TRBD2. After removal of 1 base from V and 6 bases from J, the junction contained 4 bases not matched to a gene. Germline CDR1 SGHVS, CDR2 FNYEAQ. The CDR3 length is 15 residues. In nucleotides, the CDR3 is TGTGCCAGCAGCTTAGGGACTAGCGGGACGGGCGAGCAGTACTTC. Translated: CASSLGTSGTGEQYF.

The chain links TRBV5-1 to TRBJ2-5; D is unclear. Germline V lookup: CDR1 SGHRS, CDR2 YFSETQ. V shed 6 bases and J shed 4 bases, with 16 bases lying between them. The CDR3 extends over 14 amino acids. In DNA, the CDR3 is TGCGCCAGCACACCCCGTGAGGTCGGAGAGACCCAGTACTTC. Its translation: CASTPREVGETQYF.

This clone occurred once. V is TRBV2 and J is TRBJ2-7, with 8 bases matching TRBD2. J was trimmed by 3 bases and V by 3 bases; bases with no gene match: 7. From germline, CDR1 is SNHLY and CDR2 FYNNEI. This CDR3 has 15 amino acids. The CDR3, as DNA: TGTGCCAGCAGTGATGGGACTAGGTACGACTACGAGCAGTACTTC. Encoded protein: CASSDGTRYDYEQYF.

This clone appeared once. The chain joins TRBV28 to TRBJ2-3; 7 nucleotides agree with TRBD1. V shed 8 bases and J 3 bases; nucleotides not matched to a gene: 5. The CDR3 contains 13 residues. CDR1 MDHEN and CDR2 SYDVKM come from the germline V gene. For the CDR3, the DNA is TGTGCCAGCGAAGGGGGCGCAACAGATACGCAGTATTTT. As protein: CASEGGATDTQYF.

The chain uses TRBV28 and TRBJ2-3; TRBD2 might be the D (5 bases). V dropped 3 bases and J dropped 7 bases, with 8 bases sitting between them. The CDR3 totals 12 residues. The germline V gene has CDR1 MDHEN and CDR2 SYDVKM. Written as DNA, the CDR3 is TGTGCCAGCAGTTTGAGACTACATACGCAGTATTTT. Amino acid sequence: CASSLRLHTQYF. Together with reference TRBV28 and TRBJ2-3, the CDR3 gives the full variable domain: DVKVTQSSRYLVKRTGEKVFLECVQDMDHENMFWYRQDPGLGLRLIYFSYDVKMKEKGDIPEGYSVSREKKERFSLILESASTNQTSMYLCASSLRLHTQYFGPGTRLTVL.

This rearrangement joins TRBV15 to TRBJ2-7; TRBD2 matches at 11 bases. This CDR3 is built from 13 residues. Per the germline V gene, CDR1 is LNHNV and CDR2 is YYDKDF (reference sequence). With 4 bases clipped from V and 6 bases from J, the junction kept 2 bases outside the gene matches. DNA of the CDR3: TGTGCCACCAGCATCGGGACTAGCGGCGAGCAGTACTTC. Protein sequence: CATSIGTSGEQYF.

This sequence joins TRBV28 and TRBJ2-1, with TRBD2 matching over 8 bases. CDR1 is MDHEN, CDR2 SYDVKM, per germline. Trimming removed 3 bases from V and 8 bases from J; junction bases left unmatched: 6. There are 14 residues in the CDR3. The CDR3 sequence: CASSFPGRADEQFF. CDR3 bases: TGTGCCAGCAGTTTTCCCGGGAGGGCCGATGAGCAGTTCTTC.

The rearrangement links TRBV28 to TRBJ1-4; 9 bases line up with TRBD1. Germline V gene sequence: CDR1 MDHEN, CDR2 SYDVKM. Germline trimming cut 3 bases from V and 8 bases from J; bases unmatched to any gene: 10. The CDR3 is 16 amino acids. The CDR3 region is CASSLIGTGFGEKLFF. The CDR3 DNA reads as TGTGCCAGCAGTTTGATTGGGACAGGGTTTGGGGAAAAACTGTTTTTT.